This T cell receptor (beta chain) was found in a study of cytomegalovirus exposure and HLA in healthy donors. Per germline, CDR1 SEHNR and CDR2 FQNEAQ (reference sequence). With 5 bases removed from V and 2 bases from J, the gap between germline ends came to 11 bases. This CDR3 is 14 amino acids long. Primers for the PCR totalled 60 Vbeta and 13 Jbeta. Some clones are missing from TCRdb's copy, which holds only in-frame ones; the method was immunoSEQ multiplex PCR. The sample yields approximately 120,000 clones, over 75% seen once. Comments on this clone: Its antigen remains unknown.

Study results and limitations: According to an earlier analysis, most TCR beta V segments yielded productive rearrangements about 87% or about 30% of the time. Most TCR sequences proved rare, with some public TCRs found in many donors.

The sequence derives from a man younger than 35 in good health and CMV-seropositive. The chain joins TRBV7-9 to TRBJ2-3, with unresolved D. The sample comprised PBMCs. This CDR3 is CASSTTGLTDTQYF. CDR3 DNA: TGTGCCAGCAGCACCACCGGTCTCACAGATACGCAGTATTTT.